A single sample gave rise to the 26 T cell receptor beta chains below, sequenced in a study of T-cell reconstitution after alpha-beta-depleted transplantation in children. Unique molecular identifiers were used in preparing the TCRbeta library. TCRdb used MiXCR to reprocess the PCR reads, holding one entry per CDR3 protein. The sample consists of a few hundred thousand distinct CDR3 sequences, approximately 12% of them appearing once. The sequences come from PBMCs, mostly from graft donor cells, collected 360 days after TCRalphabeta/CD19-depleted stem cell transplant. Receptors were obtained from a male patient between 10 and 17 years old who had a stem cell transplant for acute myeloid leukemia, so the T cells may come from the graft donor.

This sequence joins TRBV7-9 and TRBJ2-7, with no clear D. With 8 bases removed from V and 4 bases from J, the gap between germline ends came to 9 bases. The CDR3 runs 11 residues. CDR1 and CDR2 from the germline V gene are SEHNR and FQNEAQ (reference sequence). CDR3 sequence reads: CASAQEYEQYF. The CDR3 nucleotides read TGTGCCAGCGCTCAAGAGTACGAGCAGTACTTC.

The chain links TRBV19 to TRBJ2-6; unclear D gene. Germline lookup yields CDR1 LNHDA and CDR2 SQIVND (reference sequence). The CDR3 runs to 18 residues. V gave up 6 bases and J gave up 0 bases, with 18 bases separating them. CDR3 DNA: TGTGCCAGTAGAAGGAGCCCAGCCGCCCCCTCTGGGGCCAACGTCCTGACTTTC. Translated, it gives CASRRSPAAPSGANVLTF.

The chain couples TRBV5-1 to TRBJ2-3; TRBD2 matches 8 bases. CDR3 length: 16 amino acids. V was clipped by 1 base and J by 2 bases; unmatched bases: 6. Germline V gives CDR1 SGHRS, CDR2 YFSETQ. The CDR3 spells CASSLRAGVHTDTQYF. In DNA, the CDR3 is TGCGCCAGCAGCTTGCGAGCGGGAGTACACACAGATACGCAGTATTTT. Supplemented by reference TRBV5-1 and TRBJ2-3, the full variable domain reads KAGVTQTPRYLIKTRGQQVTLSCSPISGHRSVSWYQQTPGQGLQFLFEYFSETQRNKGNFPGRFSGRQFSNSRSEMNVSTLELGDSALYLCASSLRAGVHTDTQYFGPGTRLTVL.

This clonotype has just a few counts. The chain is built from TRBV12-3 or TRBV12-4 and TRBJ2-4, with 9 bases aligning to TRBD2. Unmatched junction bases numbered 6, after V lost 3 bases and J lost 0 bases. The CDR3 runs 17 residues. The CDR3 DNA reads as TGTGCCAGCAGTTTGGTAGCGGGAGAAGGAGCCAAAAACATTCAGTACTTC. Translating it yields CASSLVAGEGAKNIQYF.

The genes are TRBV13 and TRBJ2-1; D is unresolved. Germline CDR1 reads PRHDT; CDR2 reads FYEKMQ (reference sequence). This CDR3 is 16 amino acids long. Between the trimmed V and J ends, which lost 2 bases and 0 bases, there was a span of 11 bases. CDR3 DNA sequence: TGTGCCAGCAGCTTAAGGTACTCCATCTCCTACAATGAGCAGTTCTTC. Protein: CASSLRYSISYNEQFF.

This clonotype was recorded many times. The chain has TRBV28 and TRBJ2-7; TRBD2 might be the D (6 bases). V gave up 8 bases and J gave up 4 bases, with 21 bases separating them. The CDR3 consists of 15 residues. CDR1 MDHEN and CDR2 SYDVKM come from the germline V gene. The CDR3 region has the DNA TGTGCCAGCGTAGCCTCCGGGACTCTTTCATACGAGCAGTACTTC. This codes for CASVASGTLSYEQYF.

This clonotype was seen more than once but under ten times. The rearrangement uses TRBV4-2 and TRBJ2-7; D remains unclear. The V gene's germline CDR1 is LGHNA and CDR2 YNFKEQ. The CDR3 is 14 residues long. The V gene lost 2 bases and the J gene lost 1 base, with 9 bases spanning the gap. CDR3 coding DNA: TGTGCCAGCAGCCAACAAGGTCGGTCCTACGAGCAGTACTTC. Its translation: CASSQQGRSYEQYF.

This clonotype appeared many times. This chain links TRBV29-1 with TRBJ2-5; D remains ambiguous. Germline lookup yields CDR1 SQVTM and CDR2 ANQGSEA. The CDR3 has 14 amino acids. Trimming stripped 4 bases from V and 3 bases from J, with 15 bases between. The CDR3 sequence is CSVGVSSNKETQYF. The CDR3 coding sequence is TGCAGCGTTGGGGTTAGCTCCAACAAAGAGACCCAGTACTTC.

There are a few counts of this clonotype. The chain employs TRBV7-2 and TRBJ2-7; the D is unclear. Trimming shortened V by 5 bases and J by 2 bases, and 13 bases separated the two germline ends. Germline V CDR1 and CDR2: SGHTA, FQGNSA. The CDR3 covers 14 residues. The CDR3 DNA is TGTGCCAGCAGCATTTTTCGGCTAGCCTACGAGCAGTACTTC. Translating it yields CASSIFRLAYEQYF.

In its sample, this clonotype was seen many times. The chain links TRBV7-9 to TRBJ2-7, with 7 bases aligning to TRBD1. Trimming cost V 4 bases and J 2 bases; bases outside gene matches: 11. Germline V CDR1 and CDR2: SEHNR, FQNEAQ (reference sequence). CDR3 length: 16 amino acids. The CDR3 here is CASSSSPTGSTYEQYF. CDR3 coding DNA: TGTGCCAGCAGCTCTTCCCCGACAGGGTCCACCTACGAGCAGTACTTC.

This clonotype was counted at least ten times. The rearrangement joins TRBV28 to TRBJ2-1; 11 bases match TRBD1. Trimming removed 2 bases from V and 1 base from J; junction bases left unmatched: 22. Germline-derived CDR1 and CDR2 are MDHEN and SYDVKM. The CDR3 has 23 residues. The CDR3 nucleotides are TGTGCCAGCAGTTTAATAGTATATCTCGGGACAGGGGGACGAGCGGGATCCTACAATGAGCAGTTCTTC. This encodes CASSLIVYLGTGGRAGSYNEQFF.

This sequence joins TRBV7-3 and TRBJ2-4; D remains unclear. V gave up 1 base and J gave up 6 bases, with 7 bases separating them. Germline V lookup: CDR1 SGHTA, CDR2 FQGTGA. CDR3 length equals 13 residues. The chain's CDR3 is CASSLSTPNIQYF. The CDR3 nucleotides are TGTGCCAGCAGCTTAAGTACTCCAAACATTCAGTACTTC.

This clonotype was picked up a small number of times. J is TRBJ2-7 and V is TRBV28; D is ambiguous. V dropped 5 bases and J dropped 4 bases, with 15 bases sitting between them. Germline lookup yields CDR1 MDHEN and CDR2 SYDVKM. The length of the CDR3 is 14 residues. CDR3 region: CASSRALLPYEQYF. The CDR3 coding sequence is TGTGCCAGCAGTCGGGCCCTTCTTCCATACGAGCAGTACTTC.

The sample holds one count of this clonotype. The gene calls are TRBV20-1 and TRBJ1-5, with TRBD1 as a possible D gene (5 bases). Germline V lookup: CDR1 DFQATT, CDR2 SNEGSKA (reference sequence). Trimming pared 1 base from V and 0 bases from J, leaving 13 bases between. The CDR3 sequence is 16 residues long. CDR3 in amino acids: CSARGRGTYSNQPQHF. The CDR3 coding sequence is TGCAGTGCTAGAGGCCGGGGGACTTATAGCAATCAGCCCCAGCATTTT.

CDR3 nucleotides: TGCGCCAGCAGCTTGGCCGGGGAATGGTACGAGCAGTACTTC. Its translation: CASSLAGEWYEQYF. The rearrangement links TRBV5-1 to TRBJ2-7, with D perhaps matching TRBD2 (5 bases). Germline-derived CDR1 and CDR2 are SGHRS and YFSETQ. V gave up 0 bases and J gave up 4 bases, with 11 bases separating them. The CDR3 is 14 amino acids.

This clonotype has more than one count but fewer than ten. The chain couples TRBV15 to TRBJ1-3, with D hard to call. Germline-derived CDR1 and CDR2 are LNHNV and YYDKDF (reference sequence). Trimming pared 0 bases from V and 2 bases from J, leaving 14 bases between. The CDR3 has 17 residues. The CDR3: CATSREAPGKAGNTIYF. DNA of the CDR3: TGTGCCACCAGCAGAGAGGCGCCGGGAAAGGCTGGAAACACCATATATTTT.

V and J are TRBV7-9 and TRBJ2-5, with 8 bases matching TRBD1. This CDR3 is built from 16 residues. Trimming removed 5 bases from V and 5 bases from J; junction bases left unmatched: 13. Germline V gene data show CDR1 as SEHNR and CDR2 as FQNEAQ (reference sequence). CDR3 DNA: TGTGCCAGCAGCCCGACAGGGGACAGGAGATTGGAGACCCAGTACTTC. Translating it yields CASSPTGDRRLETQYF.

This clonotype was seen more than once but under ten times. The chain has TRBV5-1 and TRBJ2-1; 10 bases match TRBD2. CDR3 size: 21 residues. V shed 2 bases, J shed 2 bases, and the junction held 19 bases outside the gene matches. Per germline, CDR1 SGHRS and CDR2 YFSETQ. The CDR3 bases are TGCGCCAGCAGCTTTTGGATCGCCGGGACTAGCGAGATTATCCCCTACAATGAGCAGTTCTTC. Its protein is CASSFWIAGTSEIIPYNEQFF.

This clonotype was counted ten times or more. The chain employs TRBV7-2 and TRBJ2-7, with D possibly TRBD2 on 5 matching bases. V lost 6 bases to trimming and J lost 6 bases, with 18 bases between them. This CDR3 region has 14 residues. Germline CDR1 reads SGHTA; CDR2 reads FQGNSA. DNA for the CDR3: TGTGCCAGCAGATCTATGAGGGTTCCTACCGAGCAGTACTTC. It yields the protein CASRSMRVPTEQYF.

This clonotype was observed a few times. The V gene is TRBV20-1, the J gene TRBJ2-1; 9 bases are a match to TRBD2. This CDR3 spans 15 amino acids. Trimming removed 7 bases from V and 7 bases from J; junction bases left unmatched: 14. Germline lookup yields CDR1 DFQATT and CDR2 SNEGSKA (reference sequence). Here the CDR3 DNA reads TGCAGTGGTTCGTTGGAGCGGGAGGCGTTTAATGAGCAGTTCTTC. Protein sequence: CSGSLEREAFNEQFF.

This clonotype has a handful of counts. The chain has TRBV12-3 or TRBV12-4 and TRBJ2-1, with D perhaps matching TRBD2 (6 bases). The ends were cut back, 2 bases at V and 12 bases at J, with 11 bases in the middle. This CDR3 has 12 amino acids. The CDR3, as DNA: TGTGCCAGCAGTTTAAGGTGGGAGGCGCAGTTCTTC. Protein product: CASSLRWEAQFF.

In its sample, this clonotype was seen a few times. This chain joins TRBV20-1 and TRBJ2-7; TRBD1 might be the D (5 bases). This CDR3 spans 14 amino acids. The ends were cut back, 4 bases at V and 2 bases at J, with 15 bases in the middle. Germline loops: CDR1 DFQATT, CDR2 SNEGSKA (reference sequence). CDR3 sequence: CSATGSPGPYEQYF. In DNA form, the CDR3 reads TGCAGTGCTACAGGGTCCCCTGGGCCCTACGAGCAGTACTTC.

This clonotype showed up many times. The CDR3 sequence is CASSYQGAKTQYF. For the CDR3, the DNA is TGTGCCAGCAGTTACCAGGGGGCGAAGACCCAGTACTTC. The V call is TRBV6-5, the J call TRBJ2-5; 8 bases are shared with TRBD1. CDR3 size: 13 residues. The V gene's germline CDR1 is MNHEY and CDR2 SVGAGI. The V segment lost 2 bases and the J segment 6 bases; nucleotides outside the gene matches: 2.

This clonotype has ten or more counts. The CDR3 DNA is TGTGCCAGCAGAGAGACAGGGGGCACCTACGAGCAGTACTTC. This encodes CASRETGGTYEQYF. The chain combines TRBV6-1 with TRBJ2-7; the match to TRBD1 covers 10 bases. The CDR3 spans 14 residues. After removal of 6 bases from V and 2 bases from J, the junction contained 4 bases not matched to a gene. CDR1 and CDR2 (germline): MNHNS, SASEGT.

This rearrangement joins TRBV7-8 to TRBJ2-5, with D hard to call. The CDR3 is made up of 12 amino acids. V was clipped by 1 base and J by 5 bases, with 5 bases between them. Germline assignment: CDR1 SGHVS and CDR2 FQNEAQ. The CDR3, as DNA: TGTGCCAGCAGCTTAGACTTCGAGACCCAGTACTTC. Its protein product is CASSLDFETQYF.

The V and J genes are TRBV7-3 and TRBJ2-1, with 7 bases lining up with TRBD2. The CDR3 runs 17 residues. V trimming: 1 base; J trimming: 0 bases; junction bases outside the gene matches: 6. Germline-derived CDR1 and CDR2 are SGHTA and FQGTGA. The CDR3 region is CASSLRPGGSSYNEQFF. CDR3 coding DNA: TGTGCCAGCAGCTTAAGGCCTGGCGGGAGCTCCTACAATGAGCAGTTCTTC.